This T cell receptor beta chain was recovered during a study of regulatory T cells in long-lasting Graves disease. Across the whole study: Persistent Graves' disease required over 5 years of antithyroid drugs and positive TSH receptor antibodies. Findings and limits, study-wide: Thyroid tissue went unexamined; only peripheral blood was analyzed. Persistent disease was associated with favored TRBV28 usage and with favored use of TRBJ1-2 and TRBJ2-5.

The time point: persistent/refractory GD, antithyroid drugs over 5 years with positive TRAb. Isolated PBMC RNA provided the starting material for the TCR library. This clonotype was seen only a few times. Its antigen is undetermined. The CDR3 extends over 16 amino acids. V gave up 0 bases and J gave up 5 bases, with 16 bases separating them. Germline CDR1 is SGHDN and CDR2 is FVKESK. The authors built TCR beta libraries using iRepertoire HTBI primers and Arm-PCR of CDR3 regions. Original processing notes: The study identified about 60 TRBV and some 13 TRBJ segments across samples. Each CDR3 protein gets one entry after TCRdb re-called the multiplex PCR reads with MiXCR. For this entry, the V and J calls and clone size follow TCRdb and not the study's own pipeline. The sample consists of roughly 450,000 distinct CDR3 sequences, 23% of them appearing once.

The specimen comprised peripheral blood mononuclear cells (PBMCs), sampled when the disease was refractory, from a patient treated with antithyroid drugs. This clonotype was obtained from a female donor with Graves disease. The chain joins TRBV14 to TRBJ1-1; unclear D gene. CDR3 DNA sequence: TGTGCCAGCAGCCAAGATTTGGCAGCCTCTTGGACTGAAGCTTTCTTT. Its protein is CASSQDLAASWTEAFF.